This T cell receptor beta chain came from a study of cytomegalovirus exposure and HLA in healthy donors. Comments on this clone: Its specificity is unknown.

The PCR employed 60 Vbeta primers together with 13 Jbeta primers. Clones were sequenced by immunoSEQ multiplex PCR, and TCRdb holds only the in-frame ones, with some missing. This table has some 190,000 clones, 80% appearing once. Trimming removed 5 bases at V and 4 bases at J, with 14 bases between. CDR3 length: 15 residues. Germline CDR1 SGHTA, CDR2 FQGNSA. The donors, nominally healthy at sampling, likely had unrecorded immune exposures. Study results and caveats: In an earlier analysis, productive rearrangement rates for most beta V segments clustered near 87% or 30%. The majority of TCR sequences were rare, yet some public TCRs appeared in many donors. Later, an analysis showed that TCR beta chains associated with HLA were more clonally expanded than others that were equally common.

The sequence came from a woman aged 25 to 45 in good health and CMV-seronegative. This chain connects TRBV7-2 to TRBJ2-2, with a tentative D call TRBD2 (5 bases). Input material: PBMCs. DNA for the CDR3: TGTGCCAGCAGCATTGACTACCGGAGCACCGGGGAGCTGTTTTTT. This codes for CASSIDYRSTGELFF.